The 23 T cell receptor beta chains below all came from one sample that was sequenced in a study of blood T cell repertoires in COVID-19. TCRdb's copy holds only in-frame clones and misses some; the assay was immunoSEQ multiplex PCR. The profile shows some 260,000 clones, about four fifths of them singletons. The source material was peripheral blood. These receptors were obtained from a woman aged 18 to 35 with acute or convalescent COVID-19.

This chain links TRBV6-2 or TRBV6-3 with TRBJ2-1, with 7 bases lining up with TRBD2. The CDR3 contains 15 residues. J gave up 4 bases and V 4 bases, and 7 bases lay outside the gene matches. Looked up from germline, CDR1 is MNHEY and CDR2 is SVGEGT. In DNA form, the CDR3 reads TGTGCCAGCAGTTCCTTAGGACTAGTTTACAATGAGCAGTTCTTC. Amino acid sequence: CASSSLGLVYNEQFF.

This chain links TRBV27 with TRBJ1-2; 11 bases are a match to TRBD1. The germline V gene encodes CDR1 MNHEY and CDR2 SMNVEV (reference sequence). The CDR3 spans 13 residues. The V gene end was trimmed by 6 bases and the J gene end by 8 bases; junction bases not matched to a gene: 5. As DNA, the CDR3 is TGTGCCAGCAGGAGGGACAGGGGGGACGGCTACACCTTC. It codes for CASRRDRGDGYTF.

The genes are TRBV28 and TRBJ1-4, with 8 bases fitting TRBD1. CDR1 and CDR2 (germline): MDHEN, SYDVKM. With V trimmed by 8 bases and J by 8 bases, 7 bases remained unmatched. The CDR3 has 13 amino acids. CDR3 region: CASQQGGEEKLFF. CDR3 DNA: TGTGCCAGCCAACAGGGGGGGGAGGAAAAACTGTTTTTT.

CDR3 sequence: CASRLQGNTEAFF. The CDR3 DNA reads TGTGCCAGTAGGTTACAGGGGAACACTGAAGCTTTCTTT. The chain has TRBV19 and TRBJ1-1, with D tentatively TRBD1 (6 bases). CDR3 size: 13 residues. V was trimmed by 6 bases and J by 1 base, leaving 9 bases between them. Germline V CDR1 and CDR2: LNHDA, SQIVND (reference sequence).

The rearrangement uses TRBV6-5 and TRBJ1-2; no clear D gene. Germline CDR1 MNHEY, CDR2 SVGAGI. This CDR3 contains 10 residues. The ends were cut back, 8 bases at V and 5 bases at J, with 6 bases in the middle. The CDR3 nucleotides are TGTGCCAGCTTGAGGTATGGCTACACCTTC. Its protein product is CASLRYGYTF.

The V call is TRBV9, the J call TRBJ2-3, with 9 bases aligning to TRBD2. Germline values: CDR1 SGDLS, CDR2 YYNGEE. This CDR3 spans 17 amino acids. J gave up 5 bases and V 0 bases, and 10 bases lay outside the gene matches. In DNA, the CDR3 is TGTGCCAGCAGCGTAGGCTATGGAGCGGGAGGTGGAGATACGCAGTATTTT. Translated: CASSVGYGAGGGDTQYF.

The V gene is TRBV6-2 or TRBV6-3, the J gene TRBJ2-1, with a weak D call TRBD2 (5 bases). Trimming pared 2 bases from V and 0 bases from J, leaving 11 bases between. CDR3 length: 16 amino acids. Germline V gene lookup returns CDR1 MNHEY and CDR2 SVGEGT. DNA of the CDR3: TGTGCCAGCAGTTACAGAGGGCATCTCTCCTACAATGAGCAGTTCTTC. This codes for CASSYRGHLSYNEQFF.

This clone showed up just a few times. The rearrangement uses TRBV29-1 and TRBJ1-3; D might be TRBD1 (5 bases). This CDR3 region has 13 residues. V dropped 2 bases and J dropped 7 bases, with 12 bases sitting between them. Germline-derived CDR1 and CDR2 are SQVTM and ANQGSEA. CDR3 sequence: CSVEIGAGNTIYF. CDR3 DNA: TGCAGCGTTGAAATAGGGGCCGGGAACACCATATATTTT.

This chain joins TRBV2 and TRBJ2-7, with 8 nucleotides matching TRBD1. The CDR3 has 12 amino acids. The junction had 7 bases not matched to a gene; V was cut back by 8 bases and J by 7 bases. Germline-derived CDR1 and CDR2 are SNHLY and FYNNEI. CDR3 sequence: CASLQGAGEQYF. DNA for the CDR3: TGTGCCAGCCTTCAGGGGGCGGGGGAGCAGTACTTC.

This CDR3 reads CASSPLRVNRGQNDEQYF. In nucleotides, the CDR3 is TGTGCCAGCTCACCACTGAGAGTAAACAGGGGACAAAACGACGAGCAGTACTTC. The V gene is TRBV18, the J gene TRBJ2-7; 7 nucleotides match TRBD1. The CDR3 consists of 18 residues. Trimming at V came to 1 base and at J to 5 bases, leaving 17 bases not matched to a gene. CDR1 is KGHSH, CDR2 LQKENI, per germline.

The CDR3 region has the DNA TGTGCCAGCAGCTTGGCTCCCCTGACAGCTAACTATGGCTACACCTTC. This sequence encodes CASSLAPLTANYGYTF. The rearrangement links TRBV7-2 to TRBJ1-2; TRBD1 is a possible D gene (5 bases). V shed 3 bases and J shed 0 bases, with 14 bases lying between them. Germline assignment: CDR1 SGHTA and CDR2 FQGNSA. The CDR3 extends over 16 amino acids.

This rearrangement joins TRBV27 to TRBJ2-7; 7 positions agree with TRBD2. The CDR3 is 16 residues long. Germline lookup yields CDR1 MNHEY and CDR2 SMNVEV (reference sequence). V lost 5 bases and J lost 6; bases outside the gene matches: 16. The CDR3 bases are TGTGCCAGCAGTCCCCGGGGGTGGCGGGAGTCATCCGAGCAGTACTTC. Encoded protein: CASSPRGWRESSEQYF.

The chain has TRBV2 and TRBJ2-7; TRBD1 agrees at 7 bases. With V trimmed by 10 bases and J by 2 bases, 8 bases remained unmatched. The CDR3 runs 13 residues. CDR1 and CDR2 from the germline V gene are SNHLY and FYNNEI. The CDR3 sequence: CATYKGATYEQYF. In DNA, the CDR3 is TGTGCCACCTATAAGGGGGCGACCTACGAGCAGTACTTC.

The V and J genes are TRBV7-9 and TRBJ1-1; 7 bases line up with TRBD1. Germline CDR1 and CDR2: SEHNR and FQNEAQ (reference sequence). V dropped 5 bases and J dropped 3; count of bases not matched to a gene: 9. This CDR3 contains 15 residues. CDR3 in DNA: TGTGCCAGCAGCCCTCGGGACAGCCTGGACACTGAAGCTTTCTTT. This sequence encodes CASSPRDSLDTEAFF.

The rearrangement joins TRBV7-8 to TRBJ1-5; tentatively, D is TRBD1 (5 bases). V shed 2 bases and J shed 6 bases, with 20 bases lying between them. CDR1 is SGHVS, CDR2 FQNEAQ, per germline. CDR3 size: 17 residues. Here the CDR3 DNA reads TGTGCCAGCAGCTTAAGGCTCAGGACACGGGGGAGTCAGCCCCAGCATTTT. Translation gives CASSLRLRTRGSQPQHF.

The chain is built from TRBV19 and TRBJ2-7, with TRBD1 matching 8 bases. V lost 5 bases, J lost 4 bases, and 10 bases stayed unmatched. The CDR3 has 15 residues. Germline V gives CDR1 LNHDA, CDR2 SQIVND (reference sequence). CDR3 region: CASSAHRGLRYEQYF. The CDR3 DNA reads TGTGCCAGTAGTGCCCACAGGGGGTTAAGATACGAGCAGTACTTC.

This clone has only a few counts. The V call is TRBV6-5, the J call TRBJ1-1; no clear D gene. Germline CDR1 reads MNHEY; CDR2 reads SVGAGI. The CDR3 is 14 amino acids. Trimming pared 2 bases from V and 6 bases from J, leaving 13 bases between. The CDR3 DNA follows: TGTGCCAGCAGTTACACCCGGTCTTTCCCTGAAGCTTTCTTT. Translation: CASSYTRSFPEAFF.

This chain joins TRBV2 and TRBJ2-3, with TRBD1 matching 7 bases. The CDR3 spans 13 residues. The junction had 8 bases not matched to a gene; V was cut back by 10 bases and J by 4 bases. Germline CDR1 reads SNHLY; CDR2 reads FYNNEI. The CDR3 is CATSEQGPDTQYF. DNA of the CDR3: TGTGCCACCTCAGAACAGGGGCCAGATACGCAGTATTTT.

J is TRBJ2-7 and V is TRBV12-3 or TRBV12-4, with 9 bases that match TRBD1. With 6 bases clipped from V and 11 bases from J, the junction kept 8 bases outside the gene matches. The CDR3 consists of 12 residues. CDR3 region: CASSLSGTGKYF. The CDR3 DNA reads TGTGCCAGCAGCCTGAGTGGGACAGGGAAGTACTTC.

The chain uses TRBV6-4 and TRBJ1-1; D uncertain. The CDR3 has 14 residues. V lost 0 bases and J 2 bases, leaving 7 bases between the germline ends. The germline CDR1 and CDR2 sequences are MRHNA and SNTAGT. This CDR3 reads CASSDSADNTEAFF. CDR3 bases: TGTGCCAGCAGTGACTCGGCCGATAACACTGAAGCTTTCTTT.

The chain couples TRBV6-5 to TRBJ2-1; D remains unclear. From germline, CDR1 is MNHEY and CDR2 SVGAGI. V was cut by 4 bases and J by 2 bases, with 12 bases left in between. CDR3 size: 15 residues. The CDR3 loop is CASSSDLATYNEQFF. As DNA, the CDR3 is TGTGCCAGCAGTTCCGACTTAGCCACCTACAATGAGCAGTTCTTC.

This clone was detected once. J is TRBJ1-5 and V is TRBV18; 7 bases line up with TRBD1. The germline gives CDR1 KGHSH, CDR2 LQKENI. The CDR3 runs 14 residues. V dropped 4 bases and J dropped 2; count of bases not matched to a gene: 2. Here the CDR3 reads CASSQGAGNQPQHF. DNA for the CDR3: TGTGCCAGCTCACAGGGGGCCGGCAATCAGCCCCAGCATTTT.

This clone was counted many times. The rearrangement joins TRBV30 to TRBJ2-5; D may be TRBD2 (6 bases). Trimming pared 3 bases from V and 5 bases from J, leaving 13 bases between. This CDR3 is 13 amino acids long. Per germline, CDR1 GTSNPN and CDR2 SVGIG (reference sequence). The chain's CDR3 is CAWSYGSTETQYF. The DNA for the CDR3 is TGTGCCTGGAGCTACGGGAGTACGGAGACCCAGTACTTC.